The rows below give T cell receptor beta chains drawn from one sample of a study of OX40 agonist ivuxolimab in advanced cancers. Only in-frame clones appear in the TCRdb table, and some are missing; sequencing was by immunoSEQ multiplex PCR. The table lists 68,000 or so clones, more than 80% of them singletons. Sequenced material: CD4+ or CD8+ T cells sorted from blood, taken in a trial of the OX40 agonist ivuxolimab. These receptors were obtained from an adult with an advanced solid tumor such as melanoma, head and neck, liver or kidney cancer. The CDR3 runs from the conserved cysteine through the conserved F or W. D genes are given only for firm matches. Only some rows state a clone size, as once, few, many or a class for expanded clones.

v_gene	d_gene	len	j_gene	abundance	CDR3aa	CDR3nt
TRBV13	NA	15	TRBJ1-6	NA	CASSLGGGYNSPLHF	TGTGCCAGCAGCTTAGGGGGGGGCTATAATTCACCCCTCCACTTT
TRBV7-2	NA	16	TRBJ2-6	NA	CASSPSWASGANVLTF	TGTGCCAGCAGCCCGAGTTGGGCGTCAGGGGCCAACGTCCTGACTTTC
TRBV6-1	NA	14	TRBJ2-6	NA	CASSAYPGANVLTF	TGTGCCAGCAGTGCATACCCTGGGGCCAACGTCCTGACTTTC
TRBV15	NA	17	TRBJ2-3	NA	CATSRDSGGVIDDTQYF	TGTGCCACCAGCAGAGATAGTGGGGGCGTGATTGACGATACGCAGTATTTT
TRBV25-1	NA	15	TRBJ2-4	NA	CASSHVTGLKNIQYF	TGTGCCAGCAGCCACGTAACAGGCCTCAAAAACATTCAGTACTTC
TRBV30	NA	13	TRBJ1-1	NA	CALNVAPGYEAFF	TGTGCCTTAAACGTGGCCCCGGGGTATGAAGCTTTCTTT
TRBV5-1	TRBD1	15	TRBJ1-5	few	CASSLGGGRNQPQHF	TGCGCCAGCAGCTTGGGAGGGGGCCGGAATCAGCCCCAGCATTTT
TRBV5-5	NA	13	TRBJ2-7	NA	CASSQNSNYEQYF	TGTGCCAGCAGCCAAAACAGTAACTACGAGCAGTACTTC
TRBV7-9	NA	14	TRBJ1-1	NA	CASSLEQTNTEAFF	TGTGCCAGCAGCTTGGAACAGACGAACACTGAAGCTTTCTTT
TRBV14	NA	13	TRBJ1-2	NA	CASSRGVNYGYTF	TGTGCCAGCAGCCGCGGAGTCAACTATGGCTACACCTTC